This passage covers 11 T cell receptor beta chains from one sample sequenced in a study of T-cell reconstitution after alpha-beta-depleted transplantation in children. Researchers prepared the TCRbeta library using unique molecular identifiers, the study reports. TCRdb redid the calling of the PCR reads with MiXCR, one entry per CDR3 protein. Counted here are 750,000 to 950,000 distinct CDR3 sequences, less than 20% occurring once; the ten biggest clones make up around 5%. Sequences were derived from PBMCs, mostly from graft donor cells, sampled 360 days after TCRalphabeta/CD19-depleted stem cell transplant. All receptors come from a male patient younger than 18 who had a stem cell transplant for acute lymphoblastic leukemia, so the T cells may come from the graft donor.

This clonotype has only a few counts. The chain recombines TRBV7-8 with TRBJ2-1, with 12 bases aligning to TRBD2. The junction had 5 bases not matched to a gene; V was cut back by 5 bases and J by 9 bases. The CDR3 totals 14 residues. Germline V gene lookup returns CDR1 SGHVS and CDR2 FQNEAQ. CDR3 nucleotide sequence: TGTGCCAGCAGCCGACGGACTAGCGGGACTGAGCAGTTCTTC. Its protein product is CASSRRTSGTEQFF.

V usage is TRBV5-1 and J usage is TRBJ1-1; TRBD1 might be the D (5 bases). The CDR3 spans 14 residues. Germline V gives CDR1 SGHRS, CDR2 YFSETQ. The germline V and J ends were trimmed by 2 bases and 3 bases, with 11 bases remaining between them. The CDR3 protein is CASSFGPGDTEAFF. CDR3 coding DNA: TGCGCCAGCAGCTTTGGGCCGGGGGACACTGAAGCTTTCTTT.

V gene TRBV5-4 combines with J gene TRBJ2-7; TRBD2 matches at 12 bases. There are 16 residues in the CDR3. V lost 3 bases to trimming and J lost 7 bases; unmatched junction nucleotides: 11. Germline CDR1 SGHNT, CDR2 YYREEE (reference sequence). The CDR3 here is CASSSGPGLAGGEQYF. CDR3 nucleotide sequence: TGTGCCAGCAGCTCTGGTCCGGGACTAGCGGGTGGAGAGCAGTACTTC.

This clonotype was counted many times. The chain recombines TRBV9 with TRBJ2-1, with D tentatively TRBD2 (5 bases). The germline V gene encodes CDR1 SGDLS and CDR2 YYNGEE. This CDR3 contains 15 residues. V was cut by 5 bases and J by 5 bases, with 17 bases left in between. CDR3: CASSPRARADNEQFF. The CDR3 bases are TGTGCCAGCAGTCCGCGGGCGAGGGCTGACAATGAGCAGTTCTTC.

This clonotype has at least ten counts. DNA of the CDR3: TGTGCCATCAGTGAGCTGCTGATGAACACTGAAGCTTTCTTT. It yields the protein CAISELLMNTEAFF. V usage is TRBV10-3 and J usage is TRBJ1-1, with unresolved D. With 2 bases removed from V and 0 bases from J, the gap between germline ends came to 7 bases. Germline V gene sequence: CDR1 ENHRY, CDR2 SYGVKD. This CDR3 is 14 amino acids long.

This clonotype was counted between two and nine times. The V and J genes are TRBV5-1 and TRBJ2-2; 11 bases map to TRBD1. The CDR3 loop spans 17 amino acids. With 1 base clipped from V and 4 bases from J, the junction kept 6 bases outside the gene matches. Germline assignment: CDR1 SGHRS and CDR2 YFSETQ. The CDR3 sequence is CASSLPLGQGGTGELFF. CDR3 coding DNA: TGCGCCAGCAGCTTGCCTCTGGGACAGGGGGGCACCGGGGAGCTGTTTTTT.

The rearrangement links TRBV12-3 or TRBV12-4 to TRBJ1-2; perhaps TRBD1 as D (6 bases). The ends were cut back, 6 bases at V and 6 bases at J, with 11 bases in the middle. This CDR3 has 12 residues. CDR3 nucleotides: TGTGCCAGCAGCCCGGACAGCAATGGCTACACCTTC. Translated, it gives CASSPDSNGYTF.

This clonotype was seen only a few times. V gene TRBV7-9 combines with J gene TRBJ2-1; 10 nucleotides agree with TRBD1. Germline loops: CDR1 SEHNR, CDR2 FQNEAQ (reference sequence). The CDR3 loop spans 15 amino acids. The J segment lost 5 bases and the V segment lost 4 bases, leaving 5 bases of the junction unmatched. CDR3 DNA: TGTGCCAGCAGCTCGGACAGGGGGACCGACAATGAGCAGTTCTTC. It translates to CASSSDRGTDNEQFF.

In this sample, this clonotype turned up many times. The chain carries TRBV5-1 and TRBJ2-3; TRBD2 matches 9 bases. Germline V lookup: CDR1 SGHRS, CDR2 YFSETQ. The CDR3 runs to 14 residues. V dropped 2 bases and J dropped 5; count of bases not matched to a gene: 3. The CDR3 DNA reads TGCGCCAGCAGCTTCGCACTAGCGGGAGATACGCAGTATTTT. It encodes CASSFALAGDTQYF.

The genes are TRBV7-2 and TRBJ2-7, with 9 bases fitting TRBD1. CDR3 length: 14 residues. With 5 bases clipped from V and 4 bases from J, the junction kept 6 bases outside the gene matches. The germline V gene encodes CDR1 SGHTA and CDR2 FQGNSA. The CDR3 DNA sequence: TGTGCCAGCAGCGTTTACAGGGGGCGGTACGAGCAGTACTTC. Amino acids: CASSVYRGRYEQYF.

In regard to this clonotype: Possible read error: a much larger clone is one base away. The J gene is TRBJ2-2, the V gene TRBV28; D possibly corresponds to TRBD2 (5 bases). The V end lost 5 bases, the J end lost 6 bases, and 22 bases lay between the germline ends. This CDR3 is 17 amino acids long. Germline loops: CDR1 MDHEN, CDR2 SYDVKM. The CDR3 here is CASSQWGGRSNAGELFF. The CDR3 DNA is TGTGCCAGCAGTCAGTGGGGTGGGAGAAGTAACGCCGGGGAGCTGTTTTTT.